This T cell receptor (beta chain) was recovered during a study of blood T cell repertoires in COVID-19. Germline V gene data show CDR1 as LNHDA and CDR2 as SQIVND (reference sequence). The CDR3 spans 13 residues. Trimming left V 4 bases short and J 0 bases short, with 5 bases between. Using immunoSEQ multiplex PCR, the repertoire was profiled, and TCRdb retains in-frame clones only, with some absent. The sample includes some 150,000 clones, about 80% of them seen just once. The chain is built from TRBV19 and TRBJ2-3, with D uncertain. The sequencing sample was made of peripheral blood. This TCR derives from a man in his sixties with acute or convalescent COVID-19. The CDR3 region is CASSSKSTDTQYF. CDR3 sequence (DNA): TGTGCCAGTAGTAGTAAAAGCACAGATACGCAGTATTTT.